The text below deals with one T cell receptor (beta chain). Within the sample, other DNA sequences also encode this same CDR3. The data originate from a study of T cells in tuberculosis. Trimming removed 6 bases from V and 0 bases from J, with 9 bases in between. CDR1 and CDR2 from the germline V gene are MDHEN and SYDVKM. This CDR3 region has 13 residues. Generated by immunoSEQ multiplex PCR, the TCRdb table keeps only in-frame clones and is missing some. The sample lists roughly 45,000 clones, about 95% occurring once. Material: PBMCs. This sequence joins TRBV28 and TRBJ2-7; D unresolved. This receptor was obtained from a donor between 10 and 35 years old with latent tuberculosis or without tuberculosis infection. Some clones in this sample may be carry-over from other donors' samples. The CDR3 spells CASSPPGSYEQYF. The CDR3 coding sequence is TGTGCCAGCAGCCCTCCGGGCTCCTACGAGCAGTACTTC.